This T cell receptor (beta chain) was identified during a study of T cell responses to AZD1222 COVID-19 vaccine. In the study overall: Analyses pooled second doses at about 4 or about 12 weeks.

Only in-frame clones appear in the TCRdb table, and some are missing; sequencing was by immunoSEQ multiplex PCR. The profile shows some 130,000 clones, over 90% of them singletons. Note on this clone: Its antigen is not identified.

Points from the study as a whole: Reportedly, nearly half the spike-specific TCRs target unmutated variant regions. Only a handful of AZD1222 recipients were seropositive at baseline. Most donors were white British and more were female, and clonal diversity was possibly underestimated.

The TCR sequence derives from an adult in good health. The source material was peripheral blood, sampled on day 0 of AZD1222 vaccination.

CDR3 amino acids: CASSYSNVGANQPQHF. The DNA for the CDR3 is TGTGCCAGCAGTTACTCGAATGTTGGGGCCAATCAGCCCCAGCATTTT. This rearrangement joins TRBV6-6 to TRBJ1-5; maybe TRBD1 (5 bases). This CDR3 is 16 amino acids long. Per the germline V gene, CDR1 is MNHNY and CDR2 is SVGAGI (reference sequence). Trimming took off 0 bases at V and 3 bases at J, with 12 bases between the two ends.